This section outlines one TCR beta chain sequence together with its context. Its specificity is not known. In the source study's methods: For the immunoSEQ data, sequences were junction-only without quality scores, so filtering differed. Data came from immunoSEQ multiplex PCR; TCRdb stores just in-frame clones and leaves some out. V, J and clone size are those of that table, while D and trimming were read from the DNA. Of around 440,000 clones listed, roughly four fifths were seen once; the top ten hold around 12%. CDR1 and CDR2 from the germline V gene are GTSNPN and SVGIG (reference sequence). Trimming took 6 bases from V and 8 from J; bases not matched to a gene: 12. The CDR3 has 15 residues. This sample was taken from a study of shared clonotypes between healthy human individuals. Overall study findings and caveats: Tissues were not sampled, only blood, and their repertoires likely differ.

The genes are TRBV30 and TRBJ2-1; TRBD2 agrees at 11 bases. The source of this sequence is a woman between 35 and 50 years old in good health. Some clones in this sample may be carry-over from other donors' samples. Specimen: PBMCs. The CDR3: CACKIPLAGVDEQFF. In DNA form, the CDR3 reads TGTGCCTGCAAGATTCCACTAGCGGGAGTCGATGAGCAGTTCTTC.